This TCR beta chain was observed in a study of OX40 agonist ivuxolimab in advanced cancers. Study context: Patients were dosed with the agonistic anti-OX40 (CD134) antibody ivuxolimab.

Study-wide results and caveats: What antigens the expanded peripheral T cells recognized was never established. Among some nonresponders, normalized T-cell clonal expansion was also low. At 0.1 to 3.0 mg/kg, clonal expansion of CD4+ and CD8+ blood T cells had occurred by week 6.

Measured with immunoSEQ multiplex PCR; TCRdb has only the in-frame clones, and not every one. The sample shows tens of thousands of clones, roughly 91% of them seen only once. Concerning this clone itself: Antigen unknown.

The material sequenced was CD4+ or CD8+ T cells sorted from blood, taken in a trial of the OX40 agonist ivuxolimab. The sequence derives from an adult with an advanced solid tumor such as melanoma, head and neck, liver or kidney cancer.

CDR3 loop: CASSVMSSGNEQFF. In nucleotides, the CDR3 is TGTGCCAGCAGCGTTATGTCATCAGGGAATGAGCAGTTCTTC. The rearrangement uses TRBV7-9 and TRBJ2-1; TRBD1 might be the D (5 bases). The CDR3 covers 14 residues. Germline V gives CDR1 SEHNR, CDR2 FQNEAQ (reference sequence). V was pared by 5 bases and J by 7 bases, with 15 bases between.